This passage covers 12 T cell receptor beta chains from one sample sequenced in a study of vaccination effects on CD4 cells after COVID-19. Their antigens are not known. Sequencing was preceded by expansion of antigen-specific CD4+ T cells with viral peptide pools in the ViraFEST assay. With around ten days of culture completed, CD4+ T cells were isolated. BNT162b2 vaccine or mRNA-1273 vaccine was given to participants in two doses. TCRdb's table, derived via immunoSEQ multiplex PCR, lists solely in-frame clones and lacks some. The sample carries 65,000 to 75,000 clones, roughly 81% recorded once. Sequenced material: CD4+ T cells from PBMCs cultured with HCoV-229E spike peptides, taken after COVID-19 vaccination. All receptors derive from a human donor who received a COVID-19 vaccine.

This chain connects TRBV13 to TRBJ1-1; D call uncertain. Germline V gene sequence: CDR1 PRHDT, CDR2 FYEKMQ (reference sequence). The CDR3 runs 13 residues. V dropped 2 bases and J dropped 3 bases, with 7 bases sitting between them. CDR3 bases: TGTGCCAGCAGCTTAAAAGGGTACACTGAAGCTTTCTTT. Protein product: CASSLKGYTEAFF.

The rearrangement joins TRBV7-3 to TRBJ2-3; TRBD2 is a possible D gene (6 bases). Germline CDR1 reads SGHTA; CDR2 reads FQGTGA. The germline V and J ends were trimmed by 7 bases and 2 bases, with 13 bases remaining between them. This CDR3 contains 14 residues. The CDR3 sequence: CASTRDSTTDTQYF. CDR3 in DNA: TGTGCCAGCACCCGGGACTCTACCACAGATACGCAGTATTTT.

The V and J genes are TRBV11-2 and TRBJ2-3; D is unclear. Germline V lookup: CDR1 SGHAT, CDR2 FQNNGV. This CDR3 region has 13 residues. The germline V and J ends were trimmed by 5 bases and 2 bases, with 8 bases remaining between them. Here the CDR3 reads CASSTYLTDTQYF. CDR3 DNA sequence: TGTGCCAGCAGCACTTACCTCACAGATACGCAGTATTTT. Together with reference TRBV11-2 and TRBJ2-3, the CDR3 gives the full variable domain: EAGVAQSPRYKIIEKRQSVAFWCNPISGHATLYWYQQILGQGPKLLIQFQNNGVVDDSQLPKDRFSAERLKGVDSTLKIQPAKLEDSAVYLCASSTYLTDTQYFGPGTRLTVL.

The CDR3 DNA follows: TGCGCCAGCAGCTTGGTAGGCAGGGGTCTATTGAAGAACACTGAAGCTTTCTTT. It yields the protein CASSLVGRGLLKNTEAFF. The chain recombines TRBV5-1 with TRBJ1-1, with D perhaps TRBD1 (6 bases). Germline CDR1 is SGHRS and CDR2 is YFSETQ. V lost 0 bases and J 1 base, leaving 19 bases between the germline ends. The CDR3 loop spans 18 amino acids.

The chain recombines TRBV29-1 with TRBJ1-2; a weak D match, TRBD1 (5 bases). Germline lookup yields CDR1 SQVTM and CDR2 ANQGSEA. The CDR3 totals 13 residues. V lost 6 bases and J lost 3, with 14 bases in between. DNA for the CDR3: TGCAGCGTATATGACAGTGTAGACTATGGCTACACCTTC. As protein: CSVYDSVDYGYTF.

This chain links TRBV6-5 with TRBJ1-1; D unresolved. Trimming left V 6 bases short and J 2 bases short, with 13 bases between. Per germline, CDR1 MNHEY and CDR2 SVGAGI. CDR3 length: 14 residues. CDR3 nucleotide sequence: TGTGCCAGCAGAAAAATGGGATTCAACACTGAAGCTTTCTTT. It is translated as CASRKMGFNTEAFF.

The chain recombines TRBV6-5 with TRBJ1-5; D is unresolved. Looked up from germline, CDR1 is MNHEY and CDR2 is SVGAGI. The CDR3 loop spans 15 amino acids. V was trimmed by 6 bases and J by 0 bases, leaving 12 bases between them. The CDR3 region has the DNA TGTGCCAGCAGGAACACCGGGATTAGCAATCAGCCCCAGCATTTT. This sequence encodes CASRNTGISNQPQHF.

The chain joins TRBV11-2 to TRBJ2-7; D is tentatively TRBD1 or TRBD2 (5 bases each). Trimming shortened V by 1 base and J by 3 bases, and 7 bases separated the two germline ends. The CDR3 contains 13 residues. Germline V lookup: CDR1 SGHAT, CDR2 FQNNGV. The CDR3 DNA reads TGTGCCAGCAGCTTAGTTGGGGGCTACGAGCAGTACGTC. Its translation: CASSLVGGYEQYV.

The V call is TRBV6-5, the J call TRBJ2-5; TRBD2 might be the D (6 bases). The V gene's germline CDR1 is MNHEY and CDR2 SVGAGI. The CDR3 is 15 amino acids. Trimming removed 6 bases from V and 2 bases from J, with 16 bases in between. CDR3 in amino acids: CASSPSGGVQETQYF. DNA for the CDR3: TGTGCCAGCAGCCCCTCCGGGGGAGTACAAGAGACCCAGTACTTC.

This clone occurred once. Other nucleotide sequences in the sample specify the same CDR3. This chain uses TRBV7-2 with TRBJ2-5, with D uncertain. Trimming left V 1 base short and J 5 bases short, with 11 bases between. Germline lookup yields CDR1 SGHTA and CDR2 FQGNSA. The CDR3 totals 14 residues. The CDR3 reads CASSLGPGRETQYF. CDR3 coding DNA: TGTGCCAGCAGCTTAGGTCCAGGCCGTGAGACCCAGTACTTC.

The rearrangement uses TRBV6-2 or TRBV6-3 and TRBJ2-7; D not resolved. This CDR3 comprises 14 residues. Germline CDR1 and CDR2: MNHEY and SVGEGT. The V gene lost 1 base and the J gene lost 4 bases, with 11 bases spanning the gap. The CDR3 spells CASSYYAGWYEQYV. The CDR3 DNA is TGTGCCAGCAGTTACTACGCAGGTTGGTACGAGCAGTACGTC.

There are a few counts of this clone. V gene TRBV6-5 combines with J gene TRBJ1-3, with TRBD1 as a possible D gene (6 bases). There are 15 residues in the CDR3. The V end lost 7 bases, the J end lost 2 bases, and 15 bases lay between the germline ends. CDR1 and CDR2 from the germline V gene are MNHEY and SVGAGI. The CDR3 nucleotides read TGTGCCAGCAATCAGGACGGGGGCACTGGAAACACCATATATTTT. This codes for CASNQDGGTGNTIYF.